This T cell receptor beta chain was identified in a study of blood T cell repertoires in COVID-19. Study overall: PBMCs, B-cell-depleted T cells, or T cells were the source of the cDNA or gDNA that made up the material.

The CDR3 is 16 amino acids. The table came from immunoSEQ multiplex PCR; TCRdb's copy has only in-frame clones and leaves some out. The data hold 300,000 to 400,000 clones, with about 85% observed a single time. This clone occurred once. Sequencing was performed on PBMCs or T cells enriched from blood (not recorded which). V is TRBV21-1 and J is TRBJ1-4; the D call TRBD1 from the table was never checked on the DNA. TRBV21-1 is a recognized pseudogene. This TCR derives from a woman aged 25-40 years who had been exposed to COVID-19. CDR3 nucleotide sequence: TGTGCCAGCAGCAAAGGCAACGCAGGGCTAAGGGAAAAACTGTTTTTT. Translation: CASSKGNAGLREKLFF.